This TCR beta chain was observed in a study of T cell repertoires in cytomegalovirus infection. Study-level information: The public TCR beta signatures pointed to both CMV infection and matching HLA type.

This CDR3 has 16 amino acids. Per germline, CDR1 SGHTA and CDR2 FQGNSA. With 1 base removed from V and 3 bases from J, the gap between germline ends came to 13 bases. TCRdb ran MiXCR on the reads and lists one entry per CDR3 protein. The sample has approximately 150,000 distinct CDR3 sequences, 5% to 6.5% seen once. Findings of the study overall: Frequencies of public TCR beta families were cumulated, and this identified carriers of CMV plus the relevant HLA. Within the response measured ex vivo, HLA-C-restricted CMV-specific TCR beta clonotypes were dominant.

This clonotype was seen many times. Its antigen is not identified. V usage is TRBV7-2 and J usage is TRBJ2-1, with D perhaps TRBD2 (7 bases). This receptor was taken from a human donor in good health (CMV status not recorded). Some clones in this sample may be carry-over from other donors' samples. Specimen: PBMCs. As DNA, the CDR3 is TGTGCCAGCAGCTTAGTCCCGGGGGGCAACTACAATGAGCAGTTCTTC. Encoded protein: CASSLVPGGNYNEQFF.